This T cell receptor beta chain is from a study of long-term antiretroviral therapy in people with HIV. Study results and caveats: The study found that diversity rose after ART but stayed below transplant donor controls. Clonotypes expanded prior to ART showed repertoire dominance at all sampled time points. Relative to control repertoires, HIV repertoires exhibited narrower CDR3 length ranges.

Prior to DNA extraction, the samples held 1-10 million cryopreserved PBMC. There are 17 residues in the CDR3. V gave up 1 base and J gave up 4 bases, with 19 bases separating them. Germline-derived CDR1 and CDR2 are LGHNA and YNFKEQ. Of note for this clone: Its antigen remains unknown.

Survey level was the resolution at which the v3.0 immunoSEQ assay ran. The table came from immunoSEQ multiplex PCR; TCRdb's copy has only in-frame clones and leaves some out. The sample includes about 20,000 clones, about 91% of them seen just once. Material: unsorted PBMCs, obtained 2.1 years after starting antiretroviral therapy. The chain employs TRBV4-2 and TRBJ1-1; the D gene is possibly TRBD1 (6 bases). This TCR came from a man younger than 30 with HIV. The CDR3 reads CASSQGAGEGRGTEAFF. For the CDR3, the DNA is TGTGCCAGCAGCCAAGGCGCAGGGGAGGGGAGAGGCACTGAAGCTTTCTTT.